The 12 T cell receptor beta chains below all came from one sample that was sequenced in a study of T cells in pancreatic ductal adenocarcinoma. The selected patients with pancreatic ductal adenocarcinoma had surgery but no neoadjuvant therapy. Here immunoSEQ multiplex PCR was the method, and the copy in TCRdb shows in-frame clones only, minus some. The sample holds over 100,000 clones; around 96% are singletons and the top ten take about 3.4%. Sample: PBMCs. The receptors shown here come from a human donor with pancreatic ductal adenocarcinoma.

The chain joins TRBV18 to TRBJ1-1; D not resolved. The V and J ends lost 4 bases and 1 base respectively, with 10 bases between them. In germline, CDR1 is KGHSH, CDR2 LQKENI. The CDR3 loop spans 14 amino acids. In nucleotides, the CDR3 is TGTGCCAGCTCACTAATAGATTCGAACACTGAAGCTTTCTTT. Its protein product is CASSLIDSNTEAFF.

The chain joins TRBV19 to TRBJ2-1, with 14 bases matching TRBD2. The junction had 5 bases not matched to a gene; V was cut back by 6 bases and J by 7 bases. CDR3 size: 15 residues. Germline lookup yields CDR1 LNHDA and CDR2 SQIVND (reference sequence). CDR3 in DNA: TGTGCCAGTAGCGGCGGGACTAGCGGGAGTAATGAGCAGTTCTTC. It translates to CASSGGTSGSNEQFF. The full variable domain, in which reference TRBV19 and TRBJ2-1 provide the parts outside the CDR3, is DGGITQSPKYLFRKEGQNVTLSCEQNLNHDAMYWYRQDPGQGLRLIYYSQIVNDFQKGDIAEGYSVSREKKESFPLTVTSAQKNPTAFYLCASSGGTSGSNEQFFGPGTRLTVL.

The chain has TRBV29-1 and TRBJ2-1, with no clear D. Germline-derived CDR1 and CDR2 are SQVTM and ANQGSEA. The CDR3 is 13 amino acids. The V and J ends lost 4 bases and 0 bases respectively, with 7 bases between them. CDR3 coding DNA: TGCAGCGTTGCTCGGTCCTCCTACAATGAGCAGTTCTTC. This sequence encodes CSVARSSYNEQFF.

The DNA of the CDR3 is TGTGCCAGCAGGGAGGGCGGCGGGTTGCAAGAGACCCAGTACTTC. Residues: CASREGGGLQETQYF. V and J are TRBV7-9 and TRBJ2-5, with TRBD2 as a possible D gene (6 bases). CDR1 and CDR2 (germline): SEHNR, FQNEAQ (reference sequence). The CDR3 covers 15 residues. V was shortened by 6 bases and J by 2 bases, with 16 bases between the two germline ends.

This clone was seen once. The chain has TRBV29-1 and TRBJ1-2; D may be TRBD1 (6 bases). The germline CDR1 and CDR2 sequences are SQVTM and ANQGSEA. The V end lost 2 bases, the J end lost 5 bases, and 18 bases lay between the germline ends. The CDR3 is 15 residues long. The CDR3 DNA follows: TGCAGCGTTGAACCTGAGGGGACACCTCTATATGGCTACACCTTC. Its translation: CSVEPEGTPLYGYTF.

This sequence joins TRBV30 and TRBJ2-5; 10 bases are shared with TRBD2. The ends lost 3 bases at V and 7 bases at J; junction bases unmatched: 5. CDR3 length: 13 amino acids. Per germline, CDR1 GTSNPN and CDR2 SVGIG (reference sequence). CDR3: CAWRSTSGVTQYF. CDR3 coding DNA: TGTGCCTGGAGGAGCACTAGCGGGGTGACCCAGTACTTC.

The genes are TRBV16 and TRBJ2-2; D remains ambiguous. The CDR3 is 15 residues long. Germline-derived CDR1 and CDR2 are KGHSY and FQNENV. With 1 base removed from V and 2 bases from J, the gap between germline ends came to 8 bases. The DNA of the CDR3 is TGTGCCAGCAGCCAATTAACAGTTAACACCGGGGAGCTGTTTTTT. This encodes CASSQLTVNTGELFF.

The chain combines TRBV9 with TRBJ1-2, with unresolved D. Germline V gene sequence: CDR1 SGDLS, CDR2 YYNGEE. Trimming cost V 4 bases and J 1 base, with 2 bases left between them. This CDR3 contains 11 residues. For the CDR3, the DNA is TGTGCCAGCAGCCTTAACTATGGCTACACCTTC. It translates to CASSLNYGYTF.

J is TRBJ2-5 and V is TRBV11-2; perhaps TRBD2 as D (5 bases). From germline, CDR1 is SGHAT and CDR2 FQNNGV. V dropped 3 bases and J dropped 2 bases, with 10 bases sitting between them. The CDR3 length is 14 residues. The CDR3 loop reads CASSLAGVQETQYF. The CDR3 DNA reads TGTGCCAGCAGCTTGGCCGGGGTACAAGAGACCCAGTACTTC.

The genes are TRBV9 and TRBJ2-7; possible D gene TRBD1, 6 bases. V lost 4 bases and J 2 bases, leaving 10 bases between the germline ends. The CDR3 contains 13 residues. The V gene's germline CDR1 is SGDLS and CDR2 YYNGEE. The CDR3 spells CASSPTGTYEQYF. Written as DNA, the CDR3 is TGTGCCAGCAGCCCGACAGGCACCTACGAGCAGTACTTC.

V usage is TRBV6-5 and J usage is TRBJ1-2; unclear D gene. This CDR3 region has 16 residues. Germline V gene data show CDR1 as MNHEY and CDR2 as SVGAGI. V was pared by 4 bases and J by 8 bases, with 23 bases between. CDR3 protein: CASSSSPTLPTEGYTF. As DNA, the CDR3 is TGTGCCAGCAGTTCCTCTCCCACCCTCCCCACGGAGGGCTACACCTTC.

The rearrangement joins TRBV7-6 to TRBJ2-5; D unclear. Trimming cost V 7 bases and J 5 bases, with 17 bases left between them. Germline V gene sequence: CDR1 SGHVS, CDR2 FNYEAQ. The CDR3 runs to 14 residues. The CDR3 loop reads CASIPLRRRETQYF. CDR3 DNA sequence: TGTGCCAGCATCCCCCTCCGGCGGCGGGAGACCCAGTACTTC.